The TCR beta chain described here comes from a study of neoadjuvant anti-PD-1 for oral cavity cancer. On the study more broadly: Nivolumab at 3 mg/kg was mostly given biweekly, three to four doses, pre-surgery. Patients without progression received a fourth nivolumab dose around day 43, then surgical resection on days 50-56.

Method: immunoSEQ multiplex PCR; TCRdb's copy keeps in-frame clones and lacks some. The sample lists 14,000 or so clones, less than 80% occurring once. Time point noted: after neoadjuvant nivolumab, at surgical resection. About this clone: What it recognizes is unknown.

Study-wide results and caveats: With three patients per group, TCR findings need larger cohorts.

The V and J ends lost 2 bases and 1 base respectively, with 15 bases between them. Per germline, CDR1 MNHEY and CDR2 SMNVEV (reference sequence). This CDR3 has 16 residues. The sample was PBMCs, taken after nivolumab (anti-PD-1) treatment. This clonotype originated in a person aged 35 to 85 with oral cavity squamous cell carcinoma. V gene TRBV27 combines with J gene TRBJ2-7; D is ambiguous. The CDR3, as DNA: TGTGCCAGCAGTTTAAATAGCCCCTCCTTTTCCTACGAGCAGTACTTC. Protein: CASSLNSPSFSYEQYF.